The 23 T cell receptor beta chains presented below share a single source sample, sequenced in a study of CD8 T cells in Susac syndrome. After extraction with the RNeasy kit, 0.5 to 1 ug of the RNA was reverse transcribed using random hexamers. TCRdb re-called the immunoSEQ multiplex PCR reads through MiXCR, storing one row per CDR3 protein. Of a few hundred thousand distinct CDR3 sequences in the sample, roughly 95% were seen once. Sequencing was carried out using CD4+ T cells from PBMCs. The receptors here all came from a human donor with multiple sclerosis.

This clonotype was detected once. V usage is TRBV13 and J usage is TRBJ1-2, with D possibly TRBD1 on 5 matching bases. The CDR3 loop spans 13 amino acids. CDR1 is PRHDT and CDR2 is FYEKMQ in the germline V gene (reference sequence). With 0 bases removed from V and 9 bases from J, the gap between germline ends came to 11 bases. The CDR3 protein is CASSLGGRDRYTF. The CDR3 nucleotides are TGTGCCAGCAGCTTAGGTGGGCGGGACCGCTACACCTTC.

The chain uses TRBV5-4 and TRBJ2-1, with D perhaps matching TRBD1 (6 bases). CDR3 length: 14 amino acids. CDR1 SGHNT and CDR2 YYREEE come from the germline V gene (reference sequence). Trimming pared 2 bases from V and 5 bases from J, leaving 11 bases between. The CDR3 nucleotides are TGTGCCAGCAGCTTCCCACAGGGAAACAATGAGCAGTTCTTC. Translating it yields CASSFPQGNNEQFF.

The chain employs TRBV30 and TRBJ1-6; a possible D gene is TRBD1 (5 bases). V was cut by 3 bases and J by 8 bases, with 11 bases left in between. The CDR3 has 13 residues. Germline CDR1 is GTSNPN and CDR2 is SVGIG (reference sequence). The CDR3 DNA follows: TGTGCCTGGAGGATGGAAGGGGATTCACCCCTCCACTTT. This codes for CAWRMEGDSPLHF.

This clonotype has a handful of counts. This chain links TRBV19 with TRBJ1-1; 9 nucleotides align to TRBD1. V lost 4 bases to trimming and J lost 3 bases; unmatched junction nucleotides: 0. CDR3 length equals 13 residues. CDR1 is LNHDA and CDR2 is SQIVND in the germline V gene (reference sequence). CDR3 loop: CASSRTGDTEAFF. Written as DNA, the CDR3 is TGTGCCAGTAGTAGGACAGGGGACACTGAAGCTTTCTTT.

The CDR3: CASSLRTGADTQYF. CDR3 DNA: TGTGCCAGCAGCCTTCGGACAGGGGCAGATACGCAGTATTTT. V is TRBV7-9 and J is TRBJ2-3, with TRBD1 matching over 9 bases. Germline lookup yields CDR1 SEHNR and CDR2 FQNEAQ (reference sequence). The CDR3 runs 14 residues. The J segment lost 4 bases and the V segment lost 5 bases, leaving 4 bases of the junction unmatched.

CDR3 nucleotide sequence: TGTGCCAGCGCAGGGGGGCCAGGGGCCCAGTACTTC. Translation: CASAGGPGAQYF. The rearrangement joins TRBV12-3 or TRBV12-4 to TRBJ2-5; perhaps TRBD1 as D (7 bases). V was pared by 8 bases and J by 9 bases, with 16 bases between. The CDR3 loop spans 12 amino acids.

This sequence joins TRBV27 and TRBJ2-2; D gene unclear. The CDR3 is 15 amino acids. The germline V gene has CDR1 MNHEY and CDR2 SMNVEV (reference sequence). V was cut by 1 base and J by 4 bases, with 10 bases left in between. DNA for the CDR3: TGTGCCAGCAGTTTATTAGGGAAGGGCACCGGGGAGCTGTTTTTT. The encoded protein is CASSLLGKGTGELFF.

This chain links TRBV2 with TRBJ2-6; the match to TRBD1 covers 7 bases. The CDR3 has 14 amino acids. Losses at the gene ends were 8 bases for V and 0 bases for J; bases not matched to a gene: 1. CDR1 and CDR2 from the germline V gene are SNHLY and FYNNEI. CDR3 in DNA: TGTGCCAGCGGACAGGACTCTGGGGCCAACGTCCTGACTTTC. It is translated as CASGQDSGANVLTF.

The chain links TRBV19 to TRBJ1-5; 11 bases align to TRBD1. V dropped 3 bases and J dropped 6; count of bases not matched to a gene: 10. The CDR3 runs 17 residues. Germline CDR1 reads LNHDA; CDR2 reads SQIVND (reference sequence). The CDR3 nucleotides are TGTGCCAGTAGTATTGTGGGACAGGGGGAGAAAGGTCAGCCCCAGCATTTT. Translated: CASSIVGQGEKGQPQHF.

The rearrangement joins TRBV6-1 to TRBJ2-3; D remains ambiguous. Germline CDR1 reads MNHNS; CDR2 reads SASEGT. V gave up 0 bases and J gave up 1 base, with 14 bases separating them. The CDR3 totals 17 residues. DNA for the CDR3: TGTGCCAGCAGTGAAGCGCTTTCAAGTATTGGCACAGATACGCAGTATTTT. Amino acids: CASSEALSSIGTDTQYF.

CDR3 in amino acids: CASRRNPGGLVYGYTF. The CDR3 DNA follows: TGTGCCAGCAGACGTAACCCAGGGGGTCTTGTCTATGGCTACACCTTC. This chain links TRBV6-1 with TRBJ1-2; 7 nucleotides agree with TRBD1. V shed 6 bases and J 4 bases; nucleotides not matched to a gene: 14. This CDR3 is 16 amino acids long. Germline loops: CDR1 MNHNS, CDR2 SASEGT.

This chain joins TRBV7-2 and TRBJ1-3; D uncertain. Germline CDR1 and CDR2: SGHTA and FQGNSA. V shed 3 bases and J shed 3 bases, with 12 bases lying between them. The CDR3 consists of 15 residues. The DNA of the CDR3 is TGTGCCAGCAGCTTCGCAGTTGGTCTTGGAAACACCATATATTTT. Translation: CASSFAVGLGNTIYF.

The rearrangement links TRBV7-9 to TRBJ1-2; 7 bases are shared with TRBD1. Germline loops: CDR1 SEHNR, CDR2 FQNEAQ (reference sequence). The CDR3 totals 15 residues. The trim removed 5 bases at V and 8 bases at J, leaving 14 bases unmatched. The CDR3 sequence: CASSPTGTSTSGYTF. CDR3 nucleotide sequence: TGTGCCAGCAGCCCGACAGGGACATCTACTAGCGGCTACACCTTC.

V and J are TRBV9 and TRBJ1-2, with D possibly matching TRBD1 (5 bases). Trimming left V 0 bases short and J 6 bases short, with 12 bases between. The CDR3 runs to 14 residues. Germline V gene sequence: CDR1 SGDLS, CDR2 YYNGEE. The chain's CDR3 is CASSVGGEYDGYTF. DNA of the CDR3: TGTGCCAGCAGCGTAGGAGGGGAGTATGATGGCTACACCTTC.

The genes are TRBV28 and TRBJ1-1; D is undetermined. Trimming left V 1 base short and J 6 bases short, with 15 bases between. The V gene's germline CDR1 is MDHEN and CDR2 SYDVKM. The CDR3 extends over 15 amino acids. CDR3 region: CASSLSTQEVAEAFF. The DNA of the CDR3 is TGTGCCAGCAGTTTATCTACCCAGGAAGTAGCTGAAGCTTTCTTT.

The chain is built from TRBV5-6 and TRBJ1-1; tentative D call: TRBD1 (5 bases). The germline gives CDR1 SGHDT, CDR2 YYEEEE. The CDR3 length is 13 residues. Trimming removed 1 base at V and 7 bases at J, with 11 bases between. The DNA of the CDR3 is TGTGCCAGCAGCTTGTTGGGGGTGGTTGAAGCTTTCTTT. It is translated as CASSLLGVVEAFF.

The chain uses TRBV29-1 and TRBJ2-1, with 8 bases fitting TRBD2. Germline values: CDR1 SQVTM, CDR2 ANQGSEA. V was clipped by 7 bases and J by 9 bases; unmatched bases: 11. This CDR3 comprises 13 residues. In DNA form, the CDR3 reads TGCAGCGCTGGCTGGGGAGCGGGAGCTGAGCAGTTCTTC. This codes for CSAGWGAGAEQFF.

The DNA for the CDR3 is TGTGCCTCCAAGACGCAAGCCAAAAACATTCAGTACTTC. Its translation is CASKTQAKNIQYF. This chain connects TRBV2 to TRBJ2-4, with unresolved D. Trimming cost V 11 bases and J 0 bases, with 11 bases left between them. Per the germline V gene, CDR1 is SNHLY and CDR2 is FYNNEI. The CDR3 consists of 13 residues.

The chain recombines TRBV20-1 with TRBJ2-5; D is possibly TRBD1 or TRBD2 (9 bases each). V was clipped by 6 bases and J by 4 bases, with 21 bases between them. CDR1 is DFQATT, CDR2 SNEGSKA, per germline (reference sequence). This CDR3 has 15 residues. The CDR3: CSADRGLAASETQYF. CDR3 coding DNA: TGCAGTGCGGACAGGGGACTAGCTGCCTCAGAGACCCAGTACTTC.

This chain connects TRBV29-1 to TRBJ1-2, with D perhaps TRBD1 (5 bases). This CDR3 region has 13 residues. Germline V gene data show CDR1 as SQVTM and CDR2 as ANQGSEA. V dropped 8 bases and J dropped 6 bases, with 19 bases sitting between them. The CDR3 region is CSSYPGDGNGYTF. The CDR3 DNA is TGCAGCTCCTACCCGGGGGACGGGAATGGCTACACCTTC.

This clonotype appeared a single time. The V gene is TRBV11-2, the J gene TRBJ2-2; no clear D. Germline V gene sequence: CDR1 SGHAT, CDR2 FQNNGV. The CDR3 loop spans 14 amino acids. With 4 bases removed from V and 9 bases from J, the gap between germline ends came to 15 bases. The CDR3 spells CASSSLVSAWELFF. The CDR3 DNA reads TGTGCCAGCAGCTCCCTGGTATCCGCGTGGGAGCTGTTTTTT.

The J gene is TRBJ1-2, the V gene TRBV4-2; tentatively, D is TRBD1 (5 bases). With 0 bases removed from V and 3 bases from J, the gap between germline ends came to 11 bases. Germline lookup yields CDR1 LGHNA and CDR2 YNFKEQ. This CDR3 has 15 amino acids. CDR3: CASSQDQGSHYGYTF. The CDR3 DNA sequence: TGTGCCAGCAGCCAAGATCAGGGCAGCCACTATGGCTACACCTTC.

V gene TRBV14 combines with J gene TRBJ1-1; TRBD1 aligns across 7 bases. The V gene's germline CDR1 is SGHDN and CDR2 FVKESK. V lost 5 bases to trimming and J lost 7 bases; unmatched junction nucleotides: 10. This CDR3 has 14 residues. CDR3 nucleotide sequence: TGTGCCAGCAGCGCAACCAGGGGGTGGAATGAAGCTTTCTTT. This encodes CASSATRGWNEAFF.